Sequencing of this T cell receptor beta chain was carried out in a study of blood T cells in healthy people across ages (dated by TCRdb to between 2015 and 2017). With respect to the entire study: Template switching captured roughly one uniquely barcoded TCR beta cDNA molecule per two T cells in model experiments. To track age-related changes in TCR beta repertoire diversity, the study relied on deep sequencing normalized with unique cDNA molecular identifiers. The donors were split into four age groups: young (average about 16 years), middle-aged (about 40), aged (62) and long-lived (approximately 89). Donors of different ages were randomly distributed across sequencing lanes to avoid experimental bias. Two additional independent replicas of 1 million unique cDNA reads from the same blood draw were analyzed for two donors (one aged 18 to 29 and one aged 80 or older).

The CDR3 spans 16 residues, from the cysteine through the phenylalanine. Of the read, only the CDR3 DNA is kept; its 48 bases are in frame from base 1. CDR1 and CDR2, per the germline V gene, are MNHNS and SASEGT. The germline ends are 17 bases apart after V is trimmed by 4 bases and J by 7 bases. Library creation used 5' RACE. Sequenced on an Illumina HiSeq 2500. The second PCR ran for roughly 6 to 11 cycles and used a J-beta primer mix along with a sample-barcoded 5' primer. Each TCR beta cDNA molecule received a unique molecular identifier from a template-switch 5' adaptor carrying 12 random nucleotides. At least 2.5 million CDR3-containing paired-end reads were obtained from each sample. The Mint cDNA synthesis kit, primed by a TRBC-specific oligonucleotide, was used to synthesize first-strand cDNA from all RNA. Following uracil-DNA glycosylase treatment, a first 18-cycle PCR with universal primers M1SS and BC2_uni_R was performed on all cDNA. The paper's processing steps were these. Normalization of each sample was performed by random selection of 1 million high-quality reads, each carrying a distinct molecular identifier. Reads sharing molecular identifiers were discarded rather than binned into consensus sequences. MiTCR, run with a Q25 quality threshold and the strictest error-elimination algorithm, handled CDR3 identification, clonotype clustering and error correction. A nonparametric unseen species model with Euler transformation was used to estimate a lower bound on total TCR beta diversity. TCRdb redid the processing of the public reads, applying fastp at Q25 and MiXCR, and retained in-frame beta chains. Here each entry gathers all rows of one CDR3 protein and keeps the most common genes and DNA. TCRdb assigned the V and J calls; the authors' analysis was not used. In all, the sample holds about 1.5 million distinct CDR3 sequences, and around 40% of those were seen once. Just over 4% of the sample comes from the top ten.

Systemically healthy Caucasian individuals from Russia, 35 to 50 in total and aged about 6 to 95 years, were included as donors. About 9.8 milliliters of peripheral blood were drawn from each donor into EDTA-treated Vacutainer tubes. Ficoll-Paque density-gradient centrifugation was used to isolate PBMCs, with at least 6.5 million obtained per sample. Trizol reagent was used to extract total RNA from PBMCs, with at least 5 micrograms per sample. The percentages of naive CD45RAhigh/CD27high T cells were determined by flow cytometry on a PBMC aliquot from every donor. Turning to this clonotype: There is no known antigen for this receptor. No clone much larger than this one lies a single base away; base qualities are absent.

Overall study outcomes, separate from this receptor: There was a strong correlation between observed TCR beta diversity and the percentage of naive T cells measured by flow cytometry. Estimates of total diversity based on one million sequenced T cells were regarded as lower bounds and as underestimates. Since profiling was done on bulk unsorted PBMCs, naive and antigen-experienced compartments could not be conclusively compared. Because the CMV infection status of the donors was unknown, age-related changes in expanded clonotypes may potentially have been confounded. Observed TCR beta diversity per million T cells fell roughly linearly with age, and a significant reduction was already apparent by age around 36. Compared with the aged group, the long-lived group had more naive CD4+ T cells, fewer expanded clones and increased TCR diversity, suggesting age selection.

This TCR derives from a young woman in good health. The rearranged segments are TRBV6-1 and TRBJ1-6; D gene: possibly TRBD1, on 6 matching bases. The sequenced sample consisted of blood. The nucleotide sequence is given as TGTGCCAGCAGTGCCCGGGACATCCCTGGGAATTCACCCCTCCACTTT. Its protein product is CASSARDIPGNSPLHF.